This entry concerns a single T cell receptor (beta chain). RNA transcripts provided the source from which TCR beta CDR3 regions were amplified. RT-PCR in the first round (using the HTBI primer set) targeted the TCR CDR3. TCRdb re-called the multiplex PCR reads through MiXCR, storing one row per CDR3 protein. The sample records fewer than 450,000 distinct CDR3 sequences, roughly 15% being singletons. These data belong to a study of T cells in Graves' hyperthyroidism and ophthalmopathy. The CDR3 runs to 11 residues. Germline V gene data show CDR1 as SGHVS and CDR2 as FNYEAQ. V lost 4 bases, J lost 10 bases, and 8 bases lay in between.

This rearrangement joins TRBV7-6 to TRBJ2-1; unclear D gene. What was sequenced was blood. This TCR derives from a woman aged 60-70 years with Graves' ophthalmopathy. The CDR3 nucleotides read TGTGCCAGCAGCTCTTCTATCGAGCAGTTCTTC. Translated: CASSSSIEQFF.